This T cell receptor (beta chain) derives from a study of response to subunit inactivated influenza vaccine. General study findings and limits: Few additional T cells are recruited per seasonal influenza vaccination, authors suggested.

TCRdb re-called the RT-PCR reads with MiXCR, one entry per CDR3 protein. Of about 610,000 distinct CDR3 sequences listed, around 15% are singletons. With respect to this clonotype: Its antigen remains unidentified.

Sequencing used PBMCs from blood, obtained 12 days after vaccination. The source is a man aged 50 to 59 who received an inactivated influenza vaccine.

As DNA, the CDR3 is TGTGCCAGCAGAGGACAGGCTAATGAAAAACTGTTTTTT. Amino acid sequence: CASRGQANEKLFF. The chain combines TRBV11-2 with TRBJ1-4; TRBD1 aligns across 7 bases. The trim removed 6 bases at V and 3 bases at J, leaving 1 base unmatched. The germline V gene has CDR1 SGHAT and CDR2 FQNNGV. The CDR3 is 13 amino acids. Full variable domain (outside the CDR3, taken from reference TRBV11-2 and TRBJ1-4): EAGVAQSPRYKIIEKRQSVAFWCNPISGHATLYWYQQILGQGPKLLIQFQNNGVVDDSQLPKDRFSAERLKGVDSTLKIQPAKLEDSAVYLCASRGQANEKLFFGSGTQLSVL.